These 26 T cell receptor beta chains originate from one sample sequenced in a study of T cells after yellow fever vaccination (dated by TCRdb to about 2019). The treatment or condition label here, explained by the study, means: live attenuated yellow fever vaccine strain. Libraries were built with 5' RACE. The run used an Illumina NovaSeq 6000. The public sequencing data were trimmed at Q25 with fastp and processed into clonotypes with MiXCR by TCRdb, which kept only in-frame beta chains. Merged by CDR3 protein, the rows form single entries marked with the most common genes and DNA. The sample includes some 420,000 distinct CDR3 sequences, with 15% to 20% observed a single time. The top ten constitute about a sixth of the sample. Sequences were derived from PBMCs, sampled before the yellow fever booster vaccination. The receptors originated from a man in his late teens or twenties who received the YFV17D yellow fever vaccine.

This chain links TRBV6-2 or TRBV6-3 with TRBJ1-5, with 9 bases lining up with TRBD1. The CDR3 is made up of 16 amino acids. V lost 7 bases and J lost 3; bases outside the gene matches: 10. Germline-derived CDR1 and CDR2 are MNHEY and SVGEGT. The CDR3 here is CASTQPGQGVNQPQHF. The CDR3 DNA reads as TGTGCCAGCACACAACCGGGACAGGGCGTCAATCAGCCCCAGCATTTT.

This clonotype has a handful of counts. The gene calls are TRBV7-9 and TRBJ1-1; 8 positions agree with TRBD1. Germline V CDR1 and CDR2: SEHNR, FQNEAQ (reference sequence). J lost 4 bases, V lost 3 bases, and 4 bases had no gene match. The CDR3 has 14 residues. CDR3 residues: CASSFGQGLTEAFF. The CDR3 bases are TGTGCCAGCAGCTTTGGACAGGGACTCACTGAAGCTTTCTTT.

In its sample, this clonotype was seen many times. The V call is TRBV7-2, the J call TRBJ1-6; D is perhaps TRBD1 (5 bases). Looked up from germline, CDR1 is SGHTA and CDR2 is FQGNSA. The CDR3 is 11 residues long. Trimming pared 5 bases from V and 14 bases from J, leaving 10 bases between. This CDR3 reads CASSQGATLHF. Written as DNA, the CDR3 is TGTGCCAGCAGCCAAGGGGCGACCCTCCACTTT.

This clonotype showed up many times. The gene calls are TRBV20-1 and TRBJ2-7; D is unresolved. The germline V gene has CDR1 DFQATT and CDR2 SNEGSKA (reference sequence). Deletions cut 1 base from V and 0 bases from J, with 16 bases between. The CDR3 contains 16 residues. DNA of the CDR3: TGCAGTGCTAGAGCTGCCGTTGACGCTAGCTCCTACGAGCAGTACGTC. Residues: CSARAAVDASSYEQYV.

This clonotype was counted only a few times. This chain joins TRBV3-1 and TRBJ1-1, with 8 bases lining up with TRBD1. V trimming: 0 bases; J trimming: 6 bases; junction bases outside the gene matches: 3. The CDR3 loop spans 14 amino acids. In germline, CDR1 is LGHDT, CDR2 YNNKEL (reference sequence). Written as DNA, the CDR3 is TGTGCCAGCAGCCAAGATACAGGGGGGCCTGAAGCTTTCTTT. As protein: CASSQDTGGPEAFF.

The chain recombines TRBV30 with TRBJ2-7; 10 nucleotides align to TRBD2. The CDR3 is 13 amino acids. Germline values: CDR1 GTSNPN, CDR2 SVGIG (reference sequence). Germline trimming cut 1 base from V and 9 bases from J; bases unmatched to any gene: 6. The CDR3 region has the DNA TGTGCCTGGAGTGAGGAGGTAGCGGGAGGGCAGTACTTC. This translates into CAWSEEVAGGQYF.

In its sample, this clonotype was seen many times. CDR3 amino acids: CASSGAGTGLAKNIQYF. The CDR3 coding sequence is TGTGCCAGCAGTGGGGCCGGGACAGGGTTGGCCAAAAACATTCAGTACTTC. The chain carries TRBV28 and TRBJ2-4; 9 bases are shared with TRBD1. The germline gives CDR1 MDHEN, CDR2 SYDVKM. The CDR3 covers 17 residues. V shed 5 bases, J shed 1 base, and the junction held 9 bases outside the gene matches.

This clonotype was found a few times. The V call is TRBV12-3 or TRBV12-4, the J call TRBJ1-1; D may be TRBD1 (5 bases). The ends were cut back, 9 bases at V and 3 bases at J, with 14 bases in the middle. The CDR3 length is 13 residues. Here the CDR3 reads CASTSRGYTEAFF. The CDR3, as DNA: TGTGCCAGTACTTCGAGGGGTTACACTGAAGCTTTCTTT.

V and J are TRBV28 and TRBJ1-5; D is undetermined. The CDR3 loop spans 17 amino acids. With 4 bases removed from V and 1 base from J, the gap between germline ends came to 17 bases. Germline CDR1 MDHEN, CDR2 SYDVKM. The CDR3 spells CASSYPRRDGSNQPQHF. In DNA form, the CDR3 reads TGTGCCAGCAGTTACCCCCGACGGGATGGGAGCAATCAGCCCCAGCATTTT.

This clonotype appeared a few times. The V gene is TRBV6-1, the J gene TRBJ2-1, with D unclear. This CDR3 is built from 14 residues. Germline loops: CDR1 MNHNS, CDR2 SASEGT. The V end lost 4 bases, the J end lost 8 bases, and 15 bases lay between the germline ends. The CDR3 nucleotides read TGTGCCAGCAGTGGAGACTGGACGGTCCATGAGCAGTTCTTC. It yields the protein CASSGDWTVHEQFF.

This clonotype came up many times. The chain has TRBV2 and TRBJ2-2, with 14 bases matching TRBD2. V dropped 6 bases and J dropped 0; count of bases not matched to a gene: 3. The germline V gene encodes CDR1 SNHLY and CDR2 FYNNEI. The CDR3 loop spans 17 amino acids. Written as DNA, the CDR3 is TGTGCCAGCAGCGAGGGACTAGCGGGGGCGAACACCGGGGAGCTGTTTTTT. It codes for CASSEGLAGANTGELFF.

This clonotype has just a few counts. This sequence joins TRBV10-3 and TRBJ2-7; perhaps TRBD1 as D (5 bases). V lost 6 bases to trimming and J lost 3 bases, with 9 bases between them. The germline gives CDR1 ENHRY, CDR2 SYGVKD. The CDR3 runs 12 residues. As DNA, the CDR3 is TGTGCCATCAGACAGGACGGCTACGAGCAGTACTTC. Translating it yields CAIRQDGYEQYF.

In this sample, this clonotype turned up a few times. The V call is TRBV7-2, the J call TRBJ2-1; D is uncertain. With 1 base removed from V and 5 bases from J, the gap between germline ends came to 9 bases. CDR3 length: 14 amino acids. Germline V CDR1 and CDR2: SGHTA, FQGNSA. The CDR3 loop is CASSLETANNEQFF. CDR3 in DNA: TGTGCCAGCAGCTTAGAAACGGCGAACAATGAGCAGTTCTTC.

There are a few counts of this clonotype. The chain carries TRBV28 and TRBJ2-7, with no clear D. This CDR3 comprises 15 residues. Between the trimmed V and J ends, which lost 1 base and 2 bases, there was a span of 12 bases. Germline CDR1 and CDR2: MDHEN and SYDVKM. The CDR3 DNA reads TGTGCCAGCAGTTTATACAGCCAGGCGCCCTACGAGCAGTACTTC. This encodes CASSLYSQAPYEQYF.

This clonotype was counted between two and nine times. The V gene is TRBV20-1, the J gene TRBJ2-7; perhaps TRBD1 as D (5 bases). Trimming removed 6 bases from V and 4 bases from J, with 13 bases in between. The CDR3 has 12 residues. Germline CDR1 DFQATT, CDR2 SNEGSKA (reference sequence). CDR3 residues: CSAAPGQYEQYV. The DNA of the CDR3 is TGCAGTGCCGCCCCTGGACAATACGAGCAGTACGTC.

This clonotype was recorded a few times. The chain has TRBV20-1 and TRBJ1-3; D call uncertain. The V end lost 3 bases, the J end lost 0 bases, and 9 bases lay between the germline ends. Germline V lookup: CDR1 DFQATT, CDR2 SNEGSKA (reference sequence). The CDR3 totals 14 residues. The CDR3 sequence is CSARSDSSGNTIYF. As DNA, the CDR3 is TGCAGTGCTAGGTCGGACTCCTCTGGAAACACCATATATTTT.

This clonotype was counted a few times. J is TRBJ1-3 and V is TRBV4-3; TRBD1 might be the D (5 bases). The CDR3 runs to 15 residues. CDR1 is LGHNA, CDR2 YSLEER, per germline. Trimming pared 2 bases from V and 0 bases from J, leaving 8 bases between. CDR3 region: CASSQRGYSGNTIYF. DNA of the CDR3: TGCGCCAGCAGCCAAAGGGGCTACTCTGGAAACACCATATATTTT.

The rearrangement uses TRBV7-6 and TRBJ2-6; possible D gene TRBD2, 6 bases. The germline CDR1 and CDR2 sequences are SGHVS and FNYEAQ. V was pared by 4 bases and J by 0 bases, with 22 bases between. The CDR3 spans 20 residues. CDR3 residues: CASSSPTGTEPFSGANVLTF. The CDR3 DNA is TGTGCCAGCAGCTCACCGACCGGGACTGAGCCTTTCTCTGGGGCCAACGTCCTGACTTTC.

The J gene is TRBJ2-7, the V gene TRBV10-3, with a possible D match to TRBD1 (5 bases). The length of the CDR3 is 10 residues. V dropped 8 bases and J dropped 10 bases, with 12 bases sitting between them. Germline CDR1 reads ENHRY; CDR2 reads SYGVKD. CDR3 sequence (DNA): TGTGCCATCGGACCAGGGTTACAGTACTTC. Protein product: CAIGPGLQYF.

V is TRBV20-1 and J is TRBJ2-5; TRBD1 agrees at 8 bases. J was trimmed by 5 bases and V by 2 bases; bases with no gene match: 7. The CDR3 totals 14 residues. Looked up from germline, CDR1 is DFQATT and CDR2 is SNEGSKA (reference sequence). CDR3 nucleotides: TGCAGTGCTAGATACCGGGACAGGTGGGAGACCCAGTACTTC. This gives the protein CSARYRDRWETQYF.

The V and J genes are TRBV20-1 and TRBJ2-1, with 10 bases matching TRBD1. V gave up 6 bases and J gave up 8 bases; unmatched junction bases: 13. Germline assignment: CDR1 DFQATT and CDR2 SNEGSKA (reference sequence). CDR3 length equals 15 residues. The CDR3 sequence is CSAARTGGGGDEQFF. DNA of the CDR3: TGCAGTGCGGCACGGACAGGGGGAGGTGGCGATGAGCAGTTCTTC.

This clonotype was observed a few times. This chain uses TRBV7-3 with TRBJ2-3; D gene unclear. Germline CDR1 reads SGHTA; CDR2 reads FQGTGA. Between the trimmed V and J ends, which lost 6 bases and 7 bases, there was a span of 11 bases. This CDR3 is built from 12 residues. In DNA, the CDR3 is TGTGCCAGCAGTTCCGGGTCCTATACGCAGTATTTT. The encoded protein is CASSSGSYTQYF.

The J gene is TRBJ2-7, the V gene TRBV23-1; D perhaps matches TRBD2 (6 bases). TRBV23-1 is an ORF for which the function is uncertain. This CDR3 is 16 amino acids long. With 4 bases removed from V and 0 bases from J, the gap between germline ends came to 16 bases. The CDR3 loop reads CASSPPGLRSSYEQYV. The CDR3 nucleotides are TGCGCCAGCAGTCCCCCGGGACTCCGGAGCTCCTACGAGCAGTACGTC.

The rearrangement links TRBV4-3 to TRBJ2-1; tentative D call: TRBD1 (6 bases). V was clipped by 6 bases and J by 2 bases, with 8 bases between them. The CDR3 totals 13 residues. CDR1 is LGHNA and CDR2 is YSLEER in the germline V gene. The chain's CDR3 is CASSRTAYNEQFF. The CDR3 bases are TGCGCCAGCAGTCGGACAGCCTACAATGAGCAGTTCTTC.

This clonotype was observed a handful of times. The V call is TRBV27, the J call TRBJ1-6; D is perhaps TRBD1 (5 bases). In germline, CDR1 is MNHEY, CDR2 SMNVEV (reference sequence). V lost 5 bases, J lost 9 bases, and 17 bases lay in between. The CDR3 covers 15 residues. The CDR3 loop is CASSAASGGSSPLHF. DNA of the CDR3: TGTGCCAGCAGTGCAGCCAGTGGGGGGAGTTCACCCCTCCACTTT.

The gene calls are TRBV5-1 and TRBJ2-3, with D possibly being TRBD1 or TRBD2 (6 bases each). The germline V gene encodes CDR1 SGHRS and CDR2 YFSETQ. The CDR3 consists of 15 residues. V was clipped by 0 bases and J by 4 bases, with 12 bases between them. The CDR3, as DNA: TGCGCCAGCAGCTTGGAAGGGGGGCGCGCAGATACGCAGTATTTT. This gives the protein CASSLEGGRADTQYF.